Described below is a single T cell receptor (beta chain) sequence and its context. Its antigen is currently unknown. Unmatched junction bases numbered 2, after V lost 5 bases and J lost 0 bases. The CDR3 is made up of 13 amino acids. The germline V gene has CDR1 GTSNPN and CDR2 SVGIG (reference sequence). PCR amplification relied on 60 Vbeta primers (plus 13 Jbeta primers). The data were produced by immunoSEQ multiplex PCR, yet TCRdb's version contains in-frame clones alone and is incomplete. There are about 160,000 clones in the sample, with roughly 1.6% held by the top ten. The entry originates in a study of cytomegalovirus exposure and HLA in healthy donors. General observations from the study: Later, an analysis found that common viral pathogens appeared to be linked with several of the most significant clusters.

The sequence came from a woman aged 50 to 60 in good health and CMV-seronegative. J is TRBJ2-7 and V is TRBV30; 9 nucleotides match TRBD2. Sequencing was done on a sample of PBMCs. The CDR3 loop reads CAWERGDSYEQYF. The CDR3, as DNA: TGTGCCTGGGAGCGGGGGGACTCCTACGAGCAGTACTTC. Filled out from reference TRBV30 and TRBJ2-7, the complete variable domain reads SQTIHQWPATLVQPVGSPLSLECTVEGTSNPNLYWYRQAAGRGLQLLFYSVGIGQISSEVPQNLSASRPQDRQFILSSKKLLLSDSGFYLCAWERGDSYEQYFGPGTRLTVT.